Listed below are T cell receptor beta chains from one sample, sequenced in a study of T cell changes during pregnancy in multiple sclerosis. Repertoires were generated with immunoSEQ multiplex PCR, while TCRdb's copy carries only in-frame clones and drops some. The data hold 70,000 to 95,000 clones, with roughly 93% observed a single time. This specimen consisted of peripheral blood, obtained in the second trimester of pregnancy. These receptors were taken from a female donor with multiple sclerosis, enrolled in a pregnancy study. CDR3s include the opening cysteine and the closing phenylalanine or tryptophan. The D gene is left open where the match is weak. Size tells how often a clone was seen (once, few, many) or the class of an expanded clone, and some rows leave it out.

v_gene	len	abundance	j_gene	d_gene	CDR3nt	CDR3aa
TRBV5-6	16	-	TRBJ2-3	TRBD2	TGTGCCAGCAGCACGACTAGCGGGGGATTTACAGATACGCAGTATTTT	CASSTTSGGFTDTQYF
TRBV4-1	14	-	TRBJ2-3	-	TGCGCCAGCAGCCAAGATGCATCGGTTGAGCCGCAGTATTTT	CASSQDASVEPQYF
TRBV9	14	-	TRBJ2-5	TRBD2	TGTGCCAGCAGCGTAGTCAGCGGGGGAGAGACCCAGTACTTC	CASSVVSGGETQYF
TRBV6-5	13	-	TRBJ1-4	TRBD1	TGTGCCAGCAGTGACAGGGGAGGTGAAAAACTGTTTTTT	CASSDRGGEKLFF
TRBV2	15	-	TRBJ2-1	-	TGTGCCAGCAGTGAAGCGGGAGCGTCAATCGATGAGCAGTTCTTC	CASSEAGASIDEQFF
TRBV5-6	15	-	TRBJ2-1	TRBD2	TGTGCCAGCAGCTCGGGACTAGCGTCCTACAATGAGCAGTTCTTC	CASSSGLASYNEQFF
TRBV12-5	14	-	TRBJ1-1	-	TGTGCTAGTGGTTTGGTACTCTCGGACACTGAAGCTTTCTTT	CASGLVLSDTEAFF
TRBV19	13	-	TRBJ2-5	-	TGTGCCAGTAGTCAGGGACTGAAAGAGACCCAGTACTTC	CASSQGLKETQYF
TRBV19	15	-	TRBJ2-7	TRBD1	TGTGCCAGTAGTAGGCCCGGGACAGGGGGCGATGAGCAGTACTTC	CASSRPGTGGDEQYF
TRBV7-6	16	-	TRBJ2-7	-	TGTGCCAGCAGCTTAGGTGGGACATTCAGCTCCTACGAGCAGTACTTC	CASSLGGTFSSYEQYF
TRBV30	17	-	TRBJ2-3	TRBD2	TGTGCCTGGATGGGGACTAGCGGGGTTCAAGGCACAGATACGCAGTATTTT	CAWMGTSGVQGTDTQYF
TRBV28	15	-	TRBJ1-4	TRBD1	TGTGCCAGCAGCCCGGGCGGGACAGAGAATGAAAAACTGTTTTTT	CASSPGGTENEKLFF
TRBV30	14	-	TRBJ2-7	-	TGTGCCTGCAGGAACCCGGAACTAGGCTACGAGCAGTACTTC	CACRNPELGYEQYF
TRBV5-4	19	once	TRBJ1-1	TRBD1	TGTGCCAGCCCTCGACCAAAAACAGGGGGCAGCGGGATGAACACTGAAGCTTTCTTT	CASPRPKTGGSGMNTEAFF
TRBV4-1	16	-	TRBJ2-6	TRBD1	TGCGCCAGCTTACCGGGACAGGGGTCTGGGGCCAACGTCCTGACTTTC	CASLPGQGSGANVLTF
TRBV5-1	14	-	TRBJ1-2	-	TGCGCCAGCAGCTTGGGTCAGGGCCACTATGGCTACACCTTC	CASSLGQGHYGYTF
TRBV4-1	17	-	TRBJ1-3	-	TGCGCCAGCAGCCAAGAGGAAACAGGGCATCACGGAAACACCATATATTTT	CASSQEETGHHGNTIYF
TRBV6-4	17	-	TRBJ2-3	TRBD2	TGTGCCAGCAGTGACTCGGTAGCGGGGGGGAGTCCAGATACGCAGTATTTT	CASSDSVAGGSPDTQYF
TRBV2	17	-	TRBJ1-6	-	TGTGCCAGCAGTGAATGGGGACTCGGGGATTATAATTCACCCCTCCACTTT	CASSEWGLGDYNSPLHF
TRBV19	13	-	TRBJ1-1	-	TGTGCCAGTAGTACAGCCCAGGGCGTGGAAGCTTTCTTT	CASSTAQGVEAFF
TRBV27	15	-	TRBJ1-2	-	TGTGCCAGCAGTTTAGAGGGGGGGGGCATCTATGGCTACACCTTC	CASSLEGGGIYGYTF
TRBV19	12	-	TRBJ1-2	-	TGTGCCACCCCCGGCCAGGGTCACGGCTACACCTTC	CATPGQGHGYTF